The 6 T cell receptor beta chains listed next were all sequenced from one sample in a study of beta chain features in type 1 diabetes. Regarding the study as a whole: Within each of all four CD4+ subsets, Type 1 diabetes patients had TCRB CDR3s that were moderately but significantly shorter.

The sequenced template was cDNA made from the entire isolated RNA. Repertoires were generated with immunoSEQ multiplex PCR, while TCRdb's copy carries only in-frame clones and drops some. Of 50,000 to 65,000 clones listed, approximately 45% were seen once; the top ten hold roughly 1.4%. The antigens of these receptors remain unknown. The sequenced sample was Tregs from blood. The receptors were sampled from a man aged 25 to 40 with type 1 diabetes.

This clone was picked up one time. The chain links TRBV5-6 to TRBJ2-5; 13 bases are a match to TRBD2. The CDR3 spans 14 residues. V lost 7 bases to trimming and J lost 1 base; unmatched junction nucleotides: 1. Germline CDR1 and CDR2: SGHDT and YYEEEE. The CDR3 spells CASGLAGVQETQYF. The CDR3, as DNA: TGTGCCAGCGGACTAGCGGGAGTCCAAGAGACCCAGTACTTC.

The chain joins TRBV10-3 to TRBJ2-5; 7 bases map to TRBD1. The length of the CDR3 is 13 residues. Germline assignment: CDR1 ENHRY and CDR2 SYGVKD. V trimming: 2 bases; J trimming: 11 bases; junction bases outside the gene matches: 8. The CDR3 here is CAISERTGIEQYF. CDR3 DNA: TGTGCCATCAGTGAGCGGACAGGCATAGAGCAGTACTTC.

The chain carries TRBV7-2 and TRBJ2-5, with D hard to call. CDR1 is SGHTA, CDR2 FQGNSA, per germline. V shed 4 bases and J shed 2 bases, with 2 bases lying between them. CDR3 length equals 11 residues. CDR3 bases: TGTGCCAGCAGCTCGCAAGAGACCCAGTACTTC. This sequence encodes CASSSQETQYF.

V gene TRBV28 combines with J gene TRBJ1-5; 11 bases align to TRBD1. V shed 6 bases and J 11 bases; nucleotides not matched to a gene: 6. CDR1 MDHEN and CDR2 SYDVKM come from the germline V gene. This CDR3 is 13 amino acids long. Here the CDR3 reads CASRGQGVMAQHF. CDR3 DNA: TGTGCCAGCAGGGGACAGGGGGTGATGGCCCAGCATTTT.

This rearrangement joins TRBV6-5 to TRBJ2-1; 7 bases line up with TRBD2. Losses at the gene ends were 7 bases for V and 0 bases for J; bases not matched to a gene: 6. Per germline, CDR1 MNHEY and CDR2 SVGAGI. The CDR3 totals 15 residues. The CDR3 is CASTESGTSYNEQFF. DNA of the CDR3: TGTGCCAGCACCGAGAGCGGGACCTCCTACAATGAGCAGTTCTTC.

This chain uses TRBV5-5 with TRBJ2-3, with no clear D. The CDR3 has 14 residues. Between the trimmed V and J ends, which lost 0 bases and 2 bases, there was a span of 7 bases. Germline lookup yields CDR1 SGHKS and CDR2 YYEKEE (reference sequence). This chain's CDR3 is CASSLAGYTDTQYF. The CDR3 DNA sequence: TGTGCCAGCAGCTTGGCAGGCTACACAGATACGCAGTATTTT.